Listed below are T cell receptor beta chains from one sample, sequenced in a study of cytotoxic CD8 clonotypes in ibrutinib-treated CLL. The data were produced by immunoSEQ multiplex PCR, yet TCRdb's version contains in-frame clones alone and is incomplete. This repertoire shows under 300,000 clones, 70% found once; its top ten account for approximately 15%. Sample: PBMCs, taken after 24 months of ibrutinib treatment. These receptors were collected from a human donor with chronic lymphocytic leukemia. Both conserved end residues are part of each CDR3. D genes are given only for firm matches. A row's size may be missing; if present it is once, few, many or a size class.

CDR3 | DNA | size | V | D | J
CASRFGRRQGGWRTSSYEQYF | TGTGCCAGCCGCTTCGGACGCAGACAGGGGGGATGGCGGACTAGCTCCTACGAGCAGTACTTC | NA | TRBV28 | TRBD1 | TRBJ2-7
CASSSDLGSDTQYF | TGTGCCAGCAGCTCCGACTTGGGTTCAGATACGCAGTATTTT | NA | TRBV7-8 | NA | TRBJ2-3
CASSRLGGSYNEQYF | TGTGCCAGCAGCAGGCTTGGGGGGAGTTACAACGAGCAGTACTTC | NA | TRBV5-5 | NA | TRBJ2-7
CASSTSPTGAGAEQFF | TGTGCCAGTAGTACCTCCCCTACGGGGGCCGGGGCTGAGCAGTTCTTC | NA | TRBV19 | NA | TRBJ2-1
CASSYEVDRPSKQYF | TGTGCCAGCAGCTATGAAGTAGACAGGCCCTCTAAGCAGTACTTC | NA | TRBV5-4 | NA | TRBJ2-7
CSVVNTWEGRYEQYF | TGCAGCGTTGTAAATACGTGGGAAGGGCGGTACGAGCAGTACTTC | once | TRBV29-1 | NA | TRBJ2-7
CASSLPGQGNTEAFF | TGTGCCAGCAGCCTACCGGGACAGGGTAACACTGAAGCTTTCTTT | NA | TRBV7-9 | TRBD1 | TRBJ1-1
CASSPEGFEAFF | TGTGCCAGCAGCCCGGAGGGGTTTGAAGCTTTCTTT | NA | TRBV7-9 | NA | TRBJ1-1
CASSDGGDQPQHF | TGTGCCAGCAGTGACGGGGGGGATCAGCCCCAGCATTTT | NA | TRBV6-4 | NA | TRBJ1-5
CASSLWGSEADTQYF | TGTGCCAGCAGCTTATGGGGCTCCGAAGCAGATACGCAGTATTTT | NA | TRBV11-2 | NA | TRBJ2-3
CASRSTGTGDLLYSNQPQHF | TGTGCCAGCAGATCCACCGGGACAGGAGACCTTCTTTATAGCAATCAGCCCCAGCATTTT | once | TRBV27 | TRBD1 | TRBJ1-5
CASTLQETGANVLTF | TGTGCCAGCACTCTTCAGGAAACTGGGGCCAACGTCCTGACTTTC | NA | TRBV2 | NA | TRBJ2-6
CASSLRRSDYEQYF | TGCGCCAGCAGCTTGCGTCGGTCAGACTACGAGCAGTACTTC | NA | TRBV5-1 | NA | TRBJ2-7
CASTQDGDEQFF | TGTGCCAGCACCCAGGACGGGGATGAGCAGTTCTTC | NA | TRBV11-2 | NA | TRBJ2-1
CASNRPQGTYNSPLHF | TGTGCCAGTAACCGACCACAGGGAACTTATAATTCACCCCTCCACTTT | NA | TRBV19 | NA | TRBJ1-6
CASSQTLSYTF | TGTGCCAGCAGCCAGACACTGAGCTACACCTTC | NA | TRBV28 | NA | TRBJ1-2
CAWSEPDRRNTEAFF | TGTGCCTGGAGCGAGCCGGACAGACGAAACACTGAAGCTTTCTTT | NA | TRBV30 | NA | TRBJ1-1
CASSWTPSYEQYF | TGTGCCAGCAGTTGGACACCTTCCTACGAGCAGTACTTC | once | TRBV6-5 | NA | TRBJ2-7
CATSRGTPRYGYTF | TGTGCCACCAGCAGAGGGACGCCACGGTATGGCTACACCTTC | few | TRBV15 | NA | TRBJ1-2
CASSTRPNEKLFF | TGTGCCAGCAGCACCCGGCCTAATGAAAAACTGTTTTTT | NA | TRBV7-6 | NA | TRBJ1-4
CASSGQGTGELFF | TGTGCCAGCAGCGGACAGGGCACCGGGGAGCTGTTTTTT | NA | TRBV7-8 | TRBD1 | TRBJ2-2
CASSLAGGREQFF | TGTGCCAGCAGTCTAGCGGGAGGGCGAGAGCAGTTCTTC | NA | TRBV11-3 | TRBD2 | TRBJ2-1
CASSFGETYNEQFF | TGCGCCAGCAGCTTCGGGGAGACCTACAATGAGCAGTTCTTC | NA | TRBV5-1 | NA | TRBJ2-1
CASSSTGYEQYF | TGTGCCAGCAGTTCGACTGGCTACGAGCAGTACTTC | NA | TRBV25-1 | NA | TRBJ2-7
CASRESSYNSPLHF | TGTGCCAGCAGGGAGAGCTCCTATAATTCACCCCTCCACTTT | NA | TRBV27 | NA | TRBJ1-6
CASRRGGEQYF | TGTGCCAGCCGAAGGGGTGGCGAGCAGTACTTC | NA | TRBV6-5 | NA | TRBJ2-7
CASSRRVGMYGEQYF | TGTGCCAGCAGCCGTCGGGTTGGGATGTACGGCGAGCAGTACTTC | NA | TRBV7-2 | NA | TRBJ2-7
CASSLTGKGYGYTF | TGTGCCAGCAGCTTAACAGGGAAGGGCTATGGCTACACCTTC | few | TRBV7-3 | NA | TRBJ1-2
CASRLDRSRNEKLFF | TGCGCCAGCAGATTAGACAGGTCGCGAAATGAAAAACTGTTTTTT | few | TRBV23-1 | NA | TRBJ1-4
CASSYGPALGTQYF | TGTGCCAGCAGTTACGGCCCCGCGTTGGGTACCCAGTACTTC | few | TRBV6-5 | NA | TRBJ2-5
CASSFGSGTRTDTQYF | TGTGCCAGCAGCTTTGGGAGCGGGACTCGCACAGATACGCAGTATTTT | NA | TRBV11-2 | TRBD2 | TRBJ2-3
CASSVDPGMGETQYF | TGTGCCAGCAGCGTAGACCCCGGAATGGGAGAGACCCAGTACTTC | NA | TRBV9 | NA | TRBJ2-5
CASSGSGDEKLFF | TGTGCCAGCAGTGGATCGGGGGATGAAAAACTGTTTTTT | NA | TRBV6-6 | NA | TRBJ1-4
CASSLPGTGITGELFF | TGTGCCAGCAGTCTTCCCGGGACAGGGATCACCGGGGAGCTGTTTTTT | NA | TRBV5-6 | TRBD1 | TRBJ2-2
CASSQYRGLSGNTIYF | TGTGCCAGCAGTCAGTACAGGGGCCTCTCTGGAAACACCATATATTTT | NA | TRBV28 | TRBD1 | TRBJ1-3
CASSQGTATAGELFF | TGCGCCAGCAGCCAAGGGACAGCGACAGCCGGGGAGCTGTTTTTT | NA | TRBV5-1 | TRBD1 | TRBJ2-2
CASSVGSGYTF | TGTGCCAGCAGCGTAGGGAGTGGCTACACCTTC | few | TRBV9 | NA | TRBJ1-2
CASSQGQGTAYGYTF | TGTGCCAGCAGCCAAGGACAGGGGACAGCGTATGGCTACACCTTC | NA | TRBV7-2 | TRBD1 | TRBJ1-2
CASSLQGDGTSTEAFF | TGTGCCAGCAGCCTTCAGGGGGATGGGACAAGCACTGAAGCTTTCTTT | NA | TRBV7-6 | TRBD1 | TRBJ1-1
CASSPTGDRGFQPQHF | TGTGCCAGCAGCCCGACCGGGGACAGGGGCTTTCAGCCCCAGCATTTT | NA | TRBV27 | TRBD1 | TRBJ1-5
CASSSLAGVYNEQFF | TGTGCCAGCAGCTCACTAGCGGGCGTATACAATGAGCAGTTCTTC | NA | TRBV7-2 | TRBD2 | TRBJ2-1